This section outlines one T cell receptor beta chain sequence together with its context. Its specificity is unknown. This specimen belongs to a study of early T cells in non-severe SARS-CoV-2 infection. Study context: Sequencing input comprised bulk RNA from unsorted whole blood; chain pairing was not available.

The TCR library protocol was used to attach unique molecular identifiers. These identifiers were attached to individual cDNA molecules. TCRdb passed the 5' RACE reads through MiXCR, listing each CDR3 protein once. There are around 80,000 distinct CDR3 sequences in the sample; 13% occur only once, and roughly 5.5% lies in the top ten. General observations from the study: The VDJdb matching leaned toward anti-spike CD8 responses and overlooked private and CD4 specificities.

With V trimmed by 4 bases and J by 2 bases, 8 bases remained unmatched. CDR1 and CDR2 from the germline V gene are LGHDT and YNNKEL (reference sequence). The CDR3 consists of 16 residues. The chain combines TRBV3-1 with TRBJ2-7; 10 positions match TRBD1. This receptor was obtained from an adult who was a healthcare worker with PCR-confirmed SARS-CoV-2 infection or an uninfected control (not recorded which). Source material: whole blood. The CDR3 loop is CASSRGGQGNTYEQYF. The CDR3 bases are TGTGCCAGCAGCCGGGGGGGACAGGGGAATACCTACGAGCAGTACTTC.